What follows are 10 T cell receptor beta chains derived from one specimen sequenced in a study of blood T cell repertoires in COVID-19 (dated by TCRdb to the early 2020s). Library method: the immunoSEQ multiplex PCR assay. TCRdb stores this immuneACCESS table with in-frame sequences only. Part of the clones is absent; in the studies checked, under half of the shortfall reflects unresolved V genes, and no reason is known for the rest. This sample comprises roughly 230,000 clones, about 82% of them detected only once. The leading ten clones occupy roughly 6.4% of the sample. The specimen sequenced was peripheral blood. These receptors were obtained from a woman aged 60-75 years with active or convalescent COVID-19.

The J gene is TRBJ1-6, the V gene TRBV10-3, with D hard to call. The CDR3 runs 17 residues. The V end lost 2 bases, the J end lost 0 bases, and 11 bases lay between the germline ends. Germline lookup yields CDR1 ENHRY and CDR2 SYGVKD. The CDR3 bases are TGTGCCATCAGTGAGGGGCTAGCTAGCTCCTATAATTCACCCCTCCACTTT. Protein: CAISEGLASSYNSPLHF.

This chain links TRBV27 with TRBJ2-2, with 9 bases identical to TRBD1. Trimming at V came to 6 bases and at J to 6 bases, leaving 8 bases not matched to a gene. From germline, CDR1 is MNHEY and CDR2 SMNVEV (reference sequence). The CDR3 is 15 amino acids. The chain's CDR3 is CASSGTGIFAGELFF. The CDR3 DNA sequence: TGTGCCAGCAGCGGGACAGGGATATTCGCCGGGGAGCTGTTTTTT.

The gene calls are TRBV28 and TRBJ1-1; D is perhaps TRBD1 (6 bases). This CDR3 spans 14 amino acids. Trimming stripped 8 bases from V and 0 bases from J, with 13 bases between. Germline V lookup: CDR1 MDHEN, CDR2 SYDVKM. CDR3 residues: CASGSGDLNTEAFF. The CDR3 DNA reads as TGTGCCAGCGGCTCAGGGGACCTGAACACTGAAGCTTTCTTT.

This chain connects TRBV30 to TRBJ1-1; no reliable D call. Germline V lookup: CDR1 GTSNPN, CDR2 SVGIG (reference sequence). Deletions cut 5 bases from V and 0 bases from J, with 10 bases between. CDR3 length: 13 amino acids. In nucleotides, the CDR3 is TGTGCCTGGGATCGGGGAATGAACACTGAAGCTTTCTTT. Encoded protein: CAWDRGMNTEAFF.

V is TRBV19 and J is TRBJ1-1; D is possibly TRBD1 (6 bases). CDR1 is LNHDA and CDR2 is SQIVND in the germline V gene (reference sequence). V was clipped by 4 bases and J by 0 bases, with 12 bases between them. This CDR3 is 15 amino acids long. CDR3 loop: CASSTRDNMNTEAFF. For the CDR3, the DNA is TGTGCCAGTAGTACCCGGGACAACATGAACACTGAAGCTTTCTTT. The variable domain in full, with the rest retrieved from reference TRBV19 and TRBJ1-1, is DGGITQSPKYLFRKEGQNVTLSCEQNLNHDAMYWYRQDPGQGLRLIYYSQIVNDFQKGDIAEGYSVSREKKESFPLTVTSAQKNPTAFYLCASSTRDNMNTEAFFGQGTRLTVV.

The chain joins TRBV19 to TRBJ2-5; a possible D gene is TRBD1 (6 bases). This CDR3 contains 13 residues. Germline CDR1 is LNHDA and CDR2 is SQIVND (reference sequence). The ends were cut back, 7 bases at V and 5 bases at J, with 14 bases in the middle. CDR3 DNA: TGTGCCAGTAAGGGACATGGGGACGAGACCCAGTACTTC. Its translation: CASKGHGDETQYF.

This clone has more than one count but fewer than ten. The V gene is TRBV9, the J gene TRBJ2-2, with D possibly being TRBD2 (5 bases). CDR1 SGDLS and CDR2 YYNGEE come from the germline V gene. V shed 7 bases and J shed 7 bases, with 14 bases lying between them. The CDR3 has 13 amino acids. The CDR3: CASRGTVSGELFF. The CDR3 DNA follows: TGTGCCAGCCGGGGAACAGTCAGCGGGGAGCTGTTTTTT. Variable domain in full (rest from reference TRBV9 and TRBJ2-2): DSGVTQTPKHLITATGQRVTLRCSPRSGDLSVYWYQQSLDQGLQFLIQYYNGEERAKGNILERFSAQQFPDLHSELNLSSLELGDSALYFCASRGTVSGELFFGEGSRLTVL.

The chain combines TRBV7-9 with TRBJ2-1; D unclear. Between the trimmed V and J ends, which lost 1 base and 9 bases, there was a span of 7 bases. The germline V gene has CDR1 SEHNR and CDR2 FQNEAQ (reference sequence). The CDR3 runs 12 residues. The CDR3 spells CASSLVRGEQFF. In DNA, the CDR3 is TGTGCCAGCAGCTTAGTTCGCGGTGAGCAGTTCTTC.

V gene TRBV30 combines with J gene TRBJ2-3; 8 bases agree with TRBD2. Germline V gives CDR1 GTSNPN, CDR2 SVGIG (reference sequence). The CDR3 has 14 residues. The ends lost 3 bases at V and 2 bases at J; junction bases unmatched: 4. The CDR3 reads CAWRGLVITDTQYF. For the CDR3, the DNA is TGTGCCTGGAGGGGACTAGTGATCACAGATACGCAGTATTTT.

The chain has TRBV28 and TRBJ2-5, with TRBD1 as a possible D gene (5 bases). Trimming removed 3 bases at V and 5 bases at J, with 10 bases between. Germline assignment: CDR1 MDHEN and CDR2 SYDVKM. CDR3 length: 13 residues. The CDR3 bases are TGTGCCAGCAGTTTTCAGGGCCGGGAGACCCAGTACTTC. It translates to CASSFQGRETQYF.